The clone carrying this TCR beta chain was recorded a few times. The antigen remains undetermined. This sample is part of a study of regulatory T cells in long-lasting Graves disease. Findings of the study overall: Since the sample size was small, accuracy may have been reduced. Favored gene segments in persistent disease were TRBV28, TRBJ1-2 and TRBJ2-5.

Combining iRepertoire HTBI primers with Arm-PCR of CDR3 regions, the authors built TCR beta libraries. Via MiXCR, TCRdb re-called the multiplex PCR reads, giving one row per CDR3 protein. The repertoire consists of about 460,000 distinct CDR3 sequences, with around a fifth occurring once and the leading ten covering under 15%. Time point defined: persistent/refractory GD, antithyroid drugs over 5 years with positive TRAb. There was RNA extracted from PBMCs, and the TCR library was made from it. CDR3 length: 14 residues. Trimming removed 3 bases at V and 3 bases at J, with 11 bases between. CDR1 is LGHNA and CDR2 is YSLEER in the germline V gene.

The source was peripheral blood mononuclear cells (PBMCs), collected when the disease was refractory, from a patient treated with antithyroid drugs. The origin of this receptor is a female donor with Graves disease. V usage is TRBV4-3 and J usage is TRBJ1-1; D remains unclear. DNA of the CDR3: TGCGCCAGCAGCCAGAGCCACCGGGACACTGAAGCTTTCTTT. This translates into CASSQSHRDTEAFF.